The rows below give T cell receptor beta chains drawn from one sample of a study of blood T cell repertoires in COVID-19. Clones were read by immunoSEQ multiplex PCR, and TCRdb kept only the in-frame ones, dropping some. Counted here are 53,000 or so clones, 77% occurring once; the ten biggest clones make up roughly two fifths. Sequenced material: peripheral blood. These receptor sequences come from a man in his 70s with active or convalescent COVID-19. Both conserved end residues are part of each CDR3. A D gene is named only where the DNA matches it firmly. Size values are once, few and many counts, or a class for expanded clones, and some rows have none.

TGTGCCAGCAGCTCGCCCCCCGGGACAGGGTCGCCCTACGAGCAGTACTTC	CASSSPPGTGSPYEQYF	few	TRBD1	TRBV7-9	TRBJ2-7
TGCAGCGTTGTGAGGGCGGGGGGCGCTCAAGAGACCCAGTACTTC	CSVVRAGGAQETQYF	.	TRBD2	TRBV29-1	TRBJ2-5
TGTGCCAGCAGCGTAGGGGAGGGGTGGGGAGATGAGCAGTTCTTC	CASSVGEGWGDEQFF	.	TRBD2	TRBV9	TRBJ2-1
TGTGCCAGCAGGAGGGGGCAAGGGGAAAAACTGTTTTTT	CASRRGQGEKLFF	.	TRBD1	TRBV5-8	TRBJ1-4
TGTGCCAGCAGCCCGGGACTAGCGGGAGGGGCCCAGTACTTC	CASSPGLAGGAQYF	.	TRBD2	TRBV11-3	TRBJ2-5
TGCGCCAGCAGCCAAGAGATACAAAACAACTATGGCTACACCTTC	CASSQEIQNNYGYTF	.	.	TRBV4-3	TRBJ1-2
TGTGCCAGCTCACCAGGAGGGAAGAACACTGAAGCTTTCTTT	CASSPGGKNTEAFF	.	.	TRBV18	TRBJ1-1
TGCGCCAGCAGCCAATTACTAGCGGGGGGCTACAATGAGCAGTTCTTC	CASSQLLAGGYNEQFF	.	TRBD2	TRBV4-3	TRBJ2-1
TGTGCCTGGAGGCGGGGGTTTGTGAACACTGAAGCTTTCTTT	CAWRRGFVNTEAFF	few	.	TRBV30	TRBJ1-1
TGTGCCAGCAGCCCCCCCCCGCAGGGGGGCACCGGGGAGCTGTTTTTT	CASSPPPQGGTGELFF	.	.	TRBV9	TRBJ2-2
TGTGCCAGCTCACCACCGTCCGCGGGGGGGCGTGGAGATACGCAGTATTTT	CASSPPSAGGRGDTQYF	.	TRBD2	TRBV18	TRBJ2-3
TGCGCCAGCAGCCAAGAGACAGCACTCTTTAATCAGCCCCAGCATTTT	CASSQETALFNQPQHF	.	.	TRBV4-1	TRBJ1-5
TGTGCCAGCAGCGTAGGAACAGGGGGCCAGCCCCAGCATTTT	CASSVGTGGQPQHF	.	TRBD1	TRBV9	TRBJ1-5
TGTGCCAGCAATTACCGGACAGGGACTATGTCACCCCTCCACTTT	CASNYRTGTMSPLHF	.	TRBD1	TRBV5-6	TRBJ1-6
TGTGCCAGCAGCGTAGCCGGACTAGCGGAACCCCGGGAGACCCAGTACTTC	CASSVAGLAEPRETQYF	.	TRBD2	TRBV9	TRBJ2-5
TGTGCCAGCAGCGTAGCTCCAAGCGGGGGGCACACAGATACGCAGTATTTT	CASSVAPSGGHTDTQYF	.	TRBD2	TRBV9	TRBJ2-3
TGCGCCAGCAGGGGGTCTAGCGGGGCCCCCTACGAGCAGTACTTC	CASRGSSGAPYEQYF	.	TRBD2	TRBV5-1	TRBJ2-7
TGTGCCAGTACTTTCGGGGACAATCAGCCCCAGCATTTT	CASTFGDNQPQHF	.	.	TRBV19	TRBJ1-5
TGTGCCAGCAGGCGGGACAGAGCTAACTATGGCTACACCTTC	CASRRDRANYGYTF	.	TRBD1	TRBV5-4	TRBJ1-2
TGTGCCAGCAGCTCCGGGTGGGCTAGCGGGAGCGGGTCAGATACGCAGTATTTT	CASSSGWASGSGSDTQYF	.	TRBD2	TRBV7-8	TRBJ2-3
TGTGCCAGCTCACCACGGGGCGGGAGAAACAATGAGCAGTTCTTC	CASSPRGGRNNEQFF	.	TRBD2	TRBV18	TRBJ2-1
TGTGCCAGCAGTCCCAGGGGGAGAGACTGGGATACGCAGTATTTT	CASSPRGRDWDTQYF	.	TRBD1	TRBV28	TRBJ2-3
TGTGCCTGGAGTACCCCACAGGGCCTTAATGAAAAACTGTTTTTT	CAWSTPQGLNEKLFF	many	.	TRBV30	TRBJ1-4
TGTGCCAGCAGCTTAGGACTAGCGGGAACCTACGAGCAGTACTTC	CASSLGLAGTYEQYF	.	TRBD2	TRBV7-8	TRBJ2-7
TGTGCCAGCAGCTTGACAGGGGGGGACGAGCAGTACTTC	CASSLTGGDEQYF	.	TRBD1	TRBV11-2	TRBJ2-7
TGTGCCAGCAGTGGAGCACGCTCCGGGGGAGGGGCCTACGAGCAGTACTTC	CASSGARSGGGAYEQYF	.	TRBD2	TRBV2	TRBJ2-7
TGTGCCACCCAAAACCGGTTCTATGGCTACACCTTC	CATQNRFYGYTF	.	.	TRBV11-3	TRBJ1-2
TGTGCCATCAGTGTTACAGGGAGGGCAGGAAATGGCTACACCTTC	CAISVTGRAGNGYTF	.	.	TRBV10-3	TRBJ1-2
TGTGCCAGCAGTTACTCGAGGAGTAACTATGGCTACACCTTC	CASSYSRSNYGYTF	.	.	TRBV6-2/TRBV6-3	TRBJ1-2
TGTGCCAGCAGGTCTCGCGGGACAGGGGCTGTCACTGAAGCTTTCTTT	CASRSRGTGAVTEAFF	.	TRBD1	TRBV27	TRBJ1-1